The 20 T cell receptor beta chains below were found in one sample sequenced in a study of cytomegalovirus exposure and HLA in healthy donors. Primers: 60 Vbeta forward and 13 Jbeta reverse. Clones were read by immunoSEQ multiplex PCR, and TCRdb kept only the in-frame ones, dropping some. Of some 110,000 clones in the sample, approximately 76% are singletons; the top ten hold roughly a sixth. The sequencing input was PBMCs. These TCRs come from a man aged 45 to 65 in good health and CMV-seropositive.

A remark on this clone: Distinct nucleotide sequences in the sample also encode this CDR3. The chain employs TRBV1 and TRBJ1-4; the table assigns TRBD1, which was not confirmed against the DNA. TRBV1 is marked as a pseudogene. The CDR3 runs 17 residues. In DNA form, the CDR3 reads TGCACCAGCTCCAATATCGAACAGGCCAAGATTAATGAAAAACTGTTTTTT. Amino acid sequence: CTSSNIEQAKINEKLFF.

Of note for this clone: Mismatch with germline at one junction end may stem from a read error. J is TRBJ2-5 and V is TRBV7-8; 7 nucleotides align to TRBD1. Germline CDR1 is SGHVS and CDR2 is FQNEAQ. CDR3 size: 16 residues. CDR3 nucleotides: TGTGCCAACAGCTCGCGTACACAGGGGAGTAGCGAGACCCAGTACTTC. Protein sequence: CANSSRTQGSSETQYF.

The V and J genes are TRBV28 and TRBJ1-5, with 8 bases aligning to TRBD1. This CDR3 is built from 16 residues. With 3 bases clipped from V and 5 bases from J, the junction kept 9 bases outside the gene matches. The germline CDR1 and CDR2 sequences are MDHEN and SYDVKM. CDR3 bases: TGTGCCAGCAGTTTGTCCCCCGCGACAGGGGATCAGCCCCAGCATTTT. It encodes CASSLSPATGDQPQHF.

The chain uses TRBV9 and TRBJ2-3; 8 nucleotides agree with TRBD2. CDR1 is SGDLS, CDR2 YYNGEE, per germline. V lost 4 bases, J lost 3 bases, and 10 bases stayed unmatched. CDR3 length equals 16 residues. The CDR3 sequence: CASSPLGGGRTDTQYF. The CDR3 nucleotides are TGTGCCAGCAGCCCCTTGGGCGGGGGGCGAACAGATACGCAGTATTTT.

A single count supports this clone. The chain uses TRBV6-6 and TRBJ2-4; D may be TRBD1 (5 bases). The length of the CDR3 is 13 residues. V was pared by 6 bases and J by 9 bases, with 15 bases between. Per the germline V gene, CDR1 is MNHNY and CDR2 is SVGAGI (reference sequence). Here the CDR3 reads CASRNSQRGIQYF. The CDR3, as DNA: TGTGCCAGCAGAAACAGTCAAAGGGGCATTCAGTACTTC.

This chain uses TRBV14 with TRBJ2-7; D is unresolved. This CDR3 has 14 amino acids. The ends were cut back, 1 base at V and 2 bases at J, with 9 bases in the middle. CDR1 SGHDN and CDR2 FVKESK come from the germline V gene. In nucleotides, the CDR3 is TGTGCCAGCAGCCAAGGTGGCTTAACCTACGAGCAGTACTTC. The encoded protein is CASSQGGLTYEQYF.

This sequence joins TRBV25-1 and TRBJ2-1, with 9 bases identical to TRBD1. The trim removed 5 bases at V and 7 bases at J, leaving 9 bases unmatched. Germline V CDR1 and CDR2: MGHDK, SYGVNS. The CDR3 has 15 amino acids. The CDR3 is CASSFTGGAGNEQFF. In nucleotides, the CDR3 is TGTGCCAGCAGTTTTACAGGGGGCGCAGGGAATGAGCAGTTCTTC.

The gene calls are TRBV7-2 and TRBJ1-4, with D possibly being TRBD1 (5 bases). The CDR3 loop spans 14 amino acids. Germline-derived CDR1 and CDR2 are SGHTA and FQGNSA. With 5 bases removed from V and 5 bases from J, the gap between germline ends came to 12 bases. The CDR3 spells CASSPDSNNEKLFF. CDR3 in DNA: TGTGCCAGCAGCCCCGACAGTAACAATGAAAAACTGTTTTTT.

The J gene is TRBJ2-1, the V gene TRBV4-3; no definite D call. The CDR3 runs 14 residues. With 0 bases removed from V and 5 bases from J, the gap between germline ends came to 8 bases. Looked up from germline, CDR1 is LGHNA and CDR2 is YSLEER. Written as DNA, the CDR3 is TGCGCCAGCAGCCAAGAAAAAGCCCACAATGAGCAGTTCTTC. Its translation: CASSQEKAHNEQFF.

The chain couples TRBV6-5 to TRBJ2-7, with a tentative D call TRBD1 (5 bases). From germline, CDR1 is MNHEY and CDR2 SVGAGI. CDR3 size: 15 residues. Trimming removed 2 bases from V and 3 bases from J, with 14 bases in between. CDR3 in amino acids: CASSYLGPQGYEQYF. As DNA, the CDR3 is TGTGCCAGCAGTTACCTCGGGCCGCAGGGCTACGAGCAGTACTTC.

The table lists this clone with a count of one. The gene calls are TRBV5-4 and TRBJ1-2; D perhaps matches TRBD1 (6 bases). The CDR3 spans 16 residues. Germline V gene sequence: CDR1 SGHNT, CDR2 YYREEE (reference sequence). The V gene lost 5 bases and the J gene lost 0 bases, with 17 bases spanning the gap. The CDR3 loop reads CASRTYRDIANYGYTF. The CDR3 DNA follows: TGTGCCAGCAGAACCTACAGGGACATAGCTAACTATGGCTACACCTTC.

The chain couples TRBV6-6 to TRBJ2-5; 7 positions agree with TRBD1. The J call may be in error: the DNA end matches TRBJ2-7 better. Germline CDR1 MNHNY, CDR2 SVGAGI (reference sequence). The CDR3 is made up of 15 amino acids. The CDR3 region is CASSYLWDSKSEQYF. CDR3 DNA: TGTGCCAGCAGTTACTTATGGGACAGTAAAAGCGAGCAGTACTTC.

This chain links TRBV6-8 with TRBJ2-5; 7 nucleotides align to TRBD1. The CDR3 covers 16 residues. Trimming cost V 4 bases and J 2 bases; bases outside gene matches: 10. The germline gives CDR1 MNHGY, CDR2 SAAAGT. The CDR3 DNA sequence: TGTGCCAGCAGTTCACCCCCCGGGACAGCGCAAGAGACCCAGTACTTC. This encodes CASSSPPGTAQETQYF.

V and J are TRBV4-2 and TRBJ2-5; TRBD2 aligns across 10 bases. The J call may be incorrect, as the DNA end agrees better with TRBJ2-7. Germline V gene sequence: CDR1 LGHNA, CDR2 YNFKEQ. There are 15 residues in the CDR3. The DNA of the CDR3 is TGTGCCAGCAGCCAAGCGACTAGCGGGTACTACGAGCAGTACTTC. This sequence encodes CASSQATSGYYEQYF.

The rearrangement uses TRBV28 and TRBJ2-5; 10 bases fit TRBD1. V shed 2 bases and J 5 bases; nucleotides not matched to a gene: 8. The CDR3 totals 16 residues. From germline, CDR1 is MDHEN and CDR2 SYDVKM. As DNA, the CDR3 is TGTGCCAGCAGTTTAGCGGGACAGGGGTTGGGGGAGACCCAGTACTTC. The encoded protein is CASSLAGQGLGETQYF.

This chain links TRBV7-9 with TRBJ1-3; possible D gene TRBD1, 6 bases. Germline values: CDR1 SEHNR, CDR2 FQNEAQ (reference sequence). V was trimmed by 7 bases and J by 0 bases, leaving 10 bases between them. The CDR3 runs to 14 residues. CDR3 sequence reads: CASNQGGSGNTIYF. CDR3 DNA: TGTGCCAGCAACCAAGGGGGCTCTGGAAACACCATATATTTT. The full variable domain, rest sourced from reference TRBV7-9 and TRBJ1-3, is DTGVSQNPRHKITKRGQNVTFRCDPISEHNRLYWYRQTLGQGPEFLTYFQNEAQLEKSRLLSDRFSAERPKGSFSTLEIQRTEQGDSAMYLCASNQGGSGNTIYFGEGSWLTVV.

The rearrangement joins TRBV7-9 to TRBJ2-5, with 7 bases that match TRBD2. The J call may be mistaken, given a closer DNA end match to TRBJ2-7. The CDR3 covers 15 residues. CDR1 and CDR2 (germline): SEHNR, FQNEAQ (reference sequence). The chain's CDR3 is CASSLVASGSYEQYF. The CDR3 DNA follows: TGTGCCAGCAGCTTAGTGGCTAGCGGATCCTACGAGCAGTACTTC.

The gene calls are TRBV5-5 and TRBJ2-7; no clear D gene. In germline, CDR1 is SGHKS, CDR2 YYEKEE (reference sequence). The CDR3 has 14 amino acids. V was shortened by 4 bases and J by 4 bases, with 15 bases between the two germline ends. In DNA, the CDR3 is TGTGCCAGCAGCAATCTACCCGACTCGTACGAGCAGTACTTC. Translation gives CASSNLPDSYEQYF.

The chain is built from TRBV7-2 and TRBJ2-5; D uncertain. The V end lost 0 bases, the J end lost 5 bases, and 10 bases lay between the germline ends. In germline, CDR1 is SGHTA, CDR2 FQGNSA. The CDR3 extends over 14 amino acids. In nucleotides, the CDR3 is TGTGCCAGCAGCTTAGCCAGCGCGGCGGAGACCCAGTACTTC. Translated: CASSLASAAETQYF.

V and J are TRBV28 and TRBJ2-3; no clear D. Trimming stripped 5 bases from V and 2 bases from J, with 11 bases between. From germline, CDR1 is MDHEN and CDR2 SYDVKM. CDR3 length equals 14 residues. The CDR3 sequence is CASSIGGDTDTQYF. The CDR3 DNA reads as TGTGCCAGCAGTATAGGCGGCGACACAGATACGCAGTATTTT. The whole variable domain, filled in from reference TRBV28 and TRBJ2-3, reads DVKVTQSSRYLVKRTGEKVFLECVQDMDHENMFWYRQDPGLGLRLIYFSYDVKMKEKGDIPEGYSVSREKKERFSLILESASTNQTSMYLCASSIGGDTDTQYFGPGTRLTVL.